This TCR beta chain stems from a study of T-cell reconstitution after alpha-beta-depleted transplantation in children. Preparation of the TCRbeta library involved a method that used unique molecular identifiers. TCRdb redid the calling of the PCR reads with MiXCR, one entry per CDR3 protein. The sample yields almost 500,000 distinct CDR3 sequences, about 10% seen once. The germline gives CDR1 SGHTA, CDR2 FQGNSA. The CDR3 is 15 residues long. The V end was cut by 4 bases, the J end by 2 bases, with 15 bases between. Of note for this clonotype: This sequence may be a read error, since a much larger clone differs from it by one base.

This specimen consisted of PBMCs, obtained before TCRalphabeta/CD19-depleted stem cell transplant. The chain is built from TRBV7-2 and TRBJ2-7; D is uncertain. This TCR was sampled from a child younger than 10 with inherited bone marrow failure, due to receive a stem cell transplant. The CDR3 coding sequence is TGTGCCAGCAGCTCAATGAGCGCGGACCCCTACGAGCAGTACTTC. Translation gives CASSSMSADPYEQYF. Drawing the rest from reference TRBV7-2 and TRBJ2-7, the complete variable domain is GAGVSQSPSNKVTEKGKDVELRCDPISGHTALYWYRQSLGQGLEFLIYFQGNSAPDKSGLPSDRFSAERTGGSVSTLTIQRTQQEDSAVYLCASSSMSADPYEQYFGPGTRLTVT.